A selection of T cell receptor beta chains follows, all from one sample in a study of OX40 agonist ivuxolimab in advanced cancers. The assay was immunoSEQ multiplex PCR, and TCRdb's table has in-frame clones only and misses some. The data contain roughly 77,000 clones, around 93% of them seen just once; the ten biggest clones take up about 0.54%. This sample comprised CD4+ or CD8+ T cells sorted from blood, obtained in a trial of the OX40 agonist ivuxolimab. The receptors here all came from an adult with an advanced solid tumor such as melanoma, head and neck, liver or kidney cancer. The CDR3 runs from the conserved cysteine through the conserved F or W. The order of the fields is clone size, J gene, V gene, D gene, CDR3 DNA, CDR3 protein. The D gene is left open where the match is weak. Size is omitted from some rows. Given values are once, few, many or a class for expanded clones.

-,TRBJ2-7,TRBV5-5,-,TGTGCCAGCAGCTTCTCCGGGGGCTACGAGCAGTACTTC,CASSFSGGYEQYF
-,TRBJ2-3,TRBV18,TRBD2,TGTGCCAGCTCATCTAGCGGGACCACAGATACGCAGTATTTT,CASSSSGTTDTQYF
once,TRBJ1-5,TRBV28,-,TGTGCCAGCAGTCTCCCCGGAGGCAATCAGCCCCAGCATTTT,CASSLPGGNQPQHF
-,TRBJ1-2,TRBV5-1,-,TGCGCCAGCAGCTTGGACCTCCAGGACTATGGCTACACCTTC,CASSLDLQDYGYTF
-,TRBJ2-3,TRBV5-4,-,TGTGCCAGCAGCTTGGAAAGTACAGATACGCAGTATTTT,CASSLESTDTQYF
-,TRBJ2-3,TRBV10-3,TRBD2,TGTGCCATCAGTGAGTACAGTAGCGGGGTGCAGGGAGATACGCAGTATTTT,CAISEYSSGVQGDTQYF
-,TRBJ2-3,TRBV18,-,TGTGCCAGCTCCCCTTCGCCAGATACGCAGTATTTT,CASSPSPDTQYF
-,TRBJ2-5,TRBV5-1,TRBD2,TGCGCCAGCCGTAGGGCTAGCGGGGCTCAAGAGACCCAGTACTTC,CASRRASGAQETQYF
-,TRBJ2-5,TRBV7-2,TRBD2,TGTGCCAGCAGACTAGCGGGAAAAGAGACCCAGTACTTC,CASRLAGKETQYF
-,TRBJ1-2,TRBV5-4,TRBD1,TGTGCCAGCAGCCCTCGGACAGGGCAAAACTATGGCTACACCTTC,CASSPRTGQNYGYTF
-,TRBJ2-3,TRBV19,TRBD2,TGTGCCAGTAGTATAGATCTATTCCGGCTAGCGGGAGGAGTGGATACGCAGTATTTT,CASSIDLFRLAGGVDTQYF
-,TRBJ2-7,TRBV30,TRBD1,TGTGCCTGGAACCGGGACAGGGGGCGTGGGCAGTACTTC,CAWNRDRGRGQYF
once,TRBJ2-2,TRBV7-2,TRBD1,TGTGCCAGCAGCTTTGACCTCGACAGGGCCAACACCGGGGAGCTGTTTTTT,CASSFDLDRANTGELFF
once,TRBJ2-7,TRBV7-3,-,TGTGCCAGCAGCCGACTCGTCTACGAGCAGTACTTC,CASSRLVYEQYF
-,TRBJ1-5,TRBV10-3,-,TGTGCCATCCGCGGGGGTACCTCCGGGGCGGGGAATCAGCCCCAGCATTTT,CAIRGGTSGAGNQPQHF
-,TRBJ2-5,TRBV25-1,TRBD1,TGTGCCAGCAGTGATCCCGGGACAGGGGCGGAGACCCAGTACTTC,CASSDPGTGAETQYF
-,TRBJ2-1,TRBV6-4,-,TGTGCCAGCAGTCTCGGACTGGACAATGAGCAGTTCTTC,CASSLGLDNEQFF
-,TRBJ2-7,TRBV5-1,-,TGCGCCAGCAGCTTGGCCCTTTCGGGAGTTCTTCACGAGCAGTACTTC,CASSLALSGVLHEQYF
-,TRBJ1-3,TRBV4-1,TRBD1,TGCGCCAGCAGCCCCGGACAGGTGAAACTGGAAAACACCATATATTTT,CASSPGQVKLENTIYF
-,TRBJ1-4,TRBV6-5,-,TGTGCCAGCAGCATCGACAGGCGGGGTGAAAAACTGTTTTTT,CASSIDRRGEKLFF
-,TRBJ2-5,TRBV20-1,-,TGCAGTGCTAGCGGAGAAGAGACCCAGTACTTC,CSASGEETQYF
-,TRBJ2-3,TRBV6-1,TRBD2,TGTGCCAGCAGTGACCTTTGGGGGAGGGCCACAGATACGCAGTATTTT,CASSDLWGRATDTQYF
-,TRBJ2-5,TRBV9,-,TGTGCCAGCAGCCCCCGACTCAAGGAGACCCAGTACTTC,CASSPRLKETQYF
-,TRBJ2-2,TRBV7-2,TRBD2,TGTGCCAGCAGCATGGGACTAGCGGTCGGGGAGCTGTTTTTT,CASSMGLAVGELFF
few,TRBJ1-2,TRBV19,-,TGTGCCAGTAGTACGGTTTATGGCTACACCTTC,CASSTVYGYTF
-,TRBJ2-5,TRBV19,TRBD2,TGTGCCAGTAGGGCTAGCGGGTTGCAAGAGACCCAGTACTTC,CASRASGLQETQYF
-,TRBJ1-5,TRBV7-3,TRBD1,TGTGCCAGCAGCTGGGGACAGGGTAGCAATCAGCCCCAGCATTTT,CASSWGQGSNQPQHF
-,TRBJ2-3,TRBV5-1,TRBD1,TGCGCCAGCAGCCCGGACAGGTTCACAGATACGCAGTATTTT,CASSPDRFTDTQYF
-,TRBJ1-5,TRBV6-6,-,TGTGCCAGCAGAGACTATAACGGTGGGGGGTTTCGGCCCCAGCATTTT,CASRDYNGGGFRPQHF
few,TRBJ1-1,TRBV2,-,TGTGCCAGCAGTGGCGGGACTATGACTGAAGCTTTCTTT,CASSGGTMTEAFF
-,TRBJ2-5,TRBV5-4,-,TGTGCCAGCAGCTTTCTAAGCTCAGGGGAGACCCAGTACTTC,CASSFLSSGETQYF
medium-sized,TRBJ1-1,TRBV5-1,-,TGCGCCAGCGGCGGAGGGTTCAGTGAGGCTTTCTTT,CASGGGFSEAFF
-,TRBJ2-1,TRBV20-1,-,TGCAGTGCTAGAGCTTACAATGAGCAGTTCTTC,CSARAYNEQFF
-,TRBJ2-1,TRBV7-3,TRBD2,TGTGCCAGCAGTTTTATAGCGGGAGGGCCGGGTGTTGGTGAGCAGTTCTTC,CASSFIAGGPGVGEQFF
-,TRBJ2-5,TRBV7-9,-,TGTGCCAGCAGCCACAGGACTCAGAGGGAGACCCAGTACTTC,CASSHRTQRETQYF
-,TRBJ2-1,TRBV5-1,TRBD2,TGCGCCAGCAGCTTGGCCTTAGCCGGGGGGAATGAGCAGTTCTTC,CASSLALAGGNEQFF
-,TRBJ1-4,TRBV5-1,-,TGCGCCAGCAGCCCGGAGGCCCCGGCTGGGGATGAAAAACTGTTTTTT,CASSPEAPAGDEKLFF
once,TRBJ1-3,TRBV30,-,TGTGCCTGCGCACAAGTCTCTGGAAACACCATATATTTT,CACAQVSGNTIYF
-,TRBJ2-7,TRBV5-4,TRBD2,TGTGCCAGCGGGGGGGATCGGCACTTC,CASGGDRHF
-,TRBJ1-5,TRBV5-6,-,TGTGCCAGCTCCGGCGGGCCGAATAGCAATCAGCCCCAGCATTTT,CASSGGPNSNQPQHF
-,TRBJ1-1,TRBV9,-,TGTGCCAGCAGCGCGGACAGTGGAAACACTGAAGCTTTCTTT,CASSADSGNTEAFF
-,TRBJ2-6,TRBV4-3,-,TGCGCCAGCAGCCCCCACGGTGCTGGGGCCAACGTCCTGACTTTC,CASSPHGAGANVLTF
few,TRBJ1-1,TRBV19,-,TGTGCCAGTAGTTCTCAAGGGGGGACTGAAGCTTTCTTT,CASSSQGGTEAFF
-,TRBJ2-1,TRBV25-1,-,TGTGCCAGCAGTGGTAATGGACAGCACTACAATGAGCAGTTCTTC,CASSGNGQHYNEQFF
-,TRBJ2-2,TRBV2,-,TGTGCCAGCAGTGAATCCGGGGAGCTGTTTTTT,CASSESGELFF
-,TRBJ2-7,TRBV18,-,TGTGCCAGCTCACCAACTGCCTACGAGCAGTACTTC,CASSPTAYEQYF
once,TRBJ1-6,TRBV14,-,TGTGCCAGCAGCCAAGGCAGGGAAAATTCACCCCTCCACTTT,CASSQGRENSPLHF
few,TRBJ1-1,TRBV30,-,TGTGCCTGGAGTAGCTCCGTAACGGGCACTGAAGCTTTCTTT,CAWSSSVTGTEAFF
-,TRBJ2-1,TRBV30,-,TGTGCCTGGAGTGATTTTGATGAGCAGTTCTTC,CAWSDFDEQFF
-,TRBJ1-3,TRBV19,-,TGTGCCAGTAGTATCTACAGTGGATCTGGCGGAAACACCATATATTTT,CASSIYSGSGGNTIYF
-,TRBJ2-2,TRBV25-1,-,TGTGCCAGCAGTGAACCGGGACTTTTCGGGGAGCTGTTTTTT,CASSEPGLFGELFF
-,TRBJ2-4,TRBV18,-,TGTGCCAGCTCACCGAGCGGCCCGTTAGCCAAAAACATTCAGTACTTC,CASSPSGPLAKNIQYF
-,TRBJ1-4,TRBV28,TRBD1,TGTGCCAGCAGTCGAACGGGACAGCCTAATGAAAAACTGTTTTTT,CASSRTGQPNEKLFF
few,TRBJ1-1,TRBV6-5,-,TGTGCCAGCAGCCGCCGACAGATATTGAACACTGAAGCTTTCTTT,CASSRRQILNTEAFF
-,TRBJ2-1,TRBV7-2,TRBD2,TGTGCCAGCAGCAGGGGACTAGCGGCCTCTTACAATGAGCAGTTCTTC,CASSRGLAASYNEQFF